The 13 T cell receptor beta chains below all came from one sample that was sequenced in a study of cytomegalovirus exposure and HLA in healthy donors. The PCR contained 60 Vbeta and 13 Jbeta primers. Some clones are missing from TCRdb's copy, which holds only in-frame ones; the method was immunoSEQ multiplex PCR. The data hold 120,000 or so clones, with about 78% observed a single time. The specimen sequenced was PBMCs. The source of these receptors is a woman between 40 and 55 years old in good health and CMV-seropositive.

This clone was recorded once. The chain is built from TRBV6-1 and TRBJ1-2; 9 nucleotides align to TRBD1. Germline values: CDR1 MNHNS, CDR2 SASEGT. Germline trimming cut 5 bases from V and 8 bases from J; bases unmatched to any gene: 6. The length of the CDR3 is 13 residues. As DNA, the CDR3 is TGTGCCAGCAGTCAAGGACAGGGGTTAGGCTACACCTTC. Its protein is CASSQGQGLGYTF.

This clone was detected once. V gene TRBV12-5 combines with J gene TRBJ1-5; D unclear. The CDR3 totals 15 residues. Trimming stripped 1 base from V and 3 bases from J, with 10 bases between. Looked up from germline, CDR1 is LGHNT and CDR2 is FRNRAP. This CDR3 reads CASGLGTSNNQPQHF. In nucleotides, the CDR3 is TGTGCTAGTGGTTTGGGAACATCCAACAATCAGCCCCAGCATTTT.

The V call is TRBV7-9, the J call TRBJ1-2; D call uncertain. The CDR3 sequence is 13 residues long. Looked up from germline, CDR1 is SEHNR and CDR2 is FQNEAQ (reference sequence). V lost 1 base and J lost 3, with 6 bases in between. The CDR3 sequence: CASSLGAHYGYTF. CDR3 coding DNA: TGTGCCAGCAGCTTAGGGGCCCACTATGGCTACACCTTC.

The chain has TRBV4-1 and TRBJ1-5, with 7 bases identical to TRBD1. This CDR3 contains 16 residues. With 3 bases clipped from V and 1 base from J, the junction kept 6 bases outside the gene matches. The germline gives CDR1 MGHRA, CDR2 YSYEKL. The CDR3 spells CASSHPRGDSNQPQHF. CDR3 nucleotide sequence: TGCGCCAGCAGCCATCCCAGGGGGGACAGCAATCAGCCCCAGCATTTT.

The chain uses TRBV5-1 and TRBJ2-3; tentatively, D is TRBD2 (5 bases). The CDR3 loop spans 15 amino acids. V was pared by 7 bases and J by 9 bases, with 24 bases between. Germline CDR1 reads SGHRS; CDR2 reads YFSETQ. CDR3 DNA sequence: TGCGCCAGCCGCCCCGACGGACTTCTCGATGGAACGCAGTATTTT. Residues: CASRPDGLLDGTQYF.

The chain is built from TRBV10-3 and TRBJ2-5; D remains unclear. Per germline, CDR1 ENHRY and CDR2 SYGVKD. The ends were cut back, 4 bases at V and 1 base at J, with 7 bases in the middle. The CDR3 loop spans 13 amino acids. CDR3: CAISAPTQETQYF. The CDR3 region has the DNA TGTGCCATCAGTGCCCCTACCCAAGAGACCCAGTACTTC.

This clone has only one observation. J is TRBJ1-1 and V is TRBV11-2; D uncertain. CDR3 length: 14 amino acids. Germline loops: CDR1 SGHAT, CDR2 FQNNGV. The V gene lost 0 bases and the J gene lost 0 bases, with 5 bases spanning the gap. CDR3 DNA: TGTGCCAGCAGCTTAGATACGGTGAACACTGAAGCTTTCTTT. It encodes CASSLDTVNTEAFF.

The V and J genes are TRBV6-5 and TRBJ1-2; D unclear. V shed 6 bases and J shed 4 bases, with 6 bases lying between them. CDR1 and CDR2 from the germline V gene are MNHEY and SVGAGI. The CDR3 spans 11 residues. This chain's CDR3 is CASRSLYGYTF. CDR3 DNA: TGTGCCAGCAGGAGTCTCTATGGCTACACCTTC.

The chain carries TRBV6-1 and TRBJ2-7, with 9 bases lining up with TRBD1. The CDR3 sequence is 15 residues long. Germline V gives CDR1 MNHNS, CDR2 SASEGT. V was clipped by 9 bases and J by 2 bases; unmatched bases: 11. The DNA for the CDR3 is TGTGCCAGTAACCGCGGACAGGGGCCTACCTACGAGCAGTACTTC. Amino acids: CASNRGQGPTYEQYF.

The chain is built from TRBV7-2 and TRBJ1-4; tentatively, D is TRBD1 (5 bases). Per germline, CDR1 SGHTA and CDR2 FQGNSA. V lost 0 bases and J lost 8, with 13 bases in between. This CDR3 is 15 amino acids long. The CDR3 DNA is TGTGCCAGCAGCTTAGCGGTAGGGGTTGGAGAAAAACTGTTTTTT. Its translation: CASSLAVGVGEKLFF.

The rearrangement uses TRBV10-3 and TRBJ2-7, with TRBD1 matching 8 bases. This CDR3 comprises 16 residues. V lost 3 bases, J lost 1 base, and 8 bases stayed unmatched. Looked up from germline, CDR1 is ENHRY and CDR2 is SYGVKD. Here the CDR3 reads CAISDPVRGLSYEQYF. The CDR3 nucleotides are TGTGCCATCAGTGATCCGGTCAGGGGGCTTTCCTACGAGCAGTACTTC.

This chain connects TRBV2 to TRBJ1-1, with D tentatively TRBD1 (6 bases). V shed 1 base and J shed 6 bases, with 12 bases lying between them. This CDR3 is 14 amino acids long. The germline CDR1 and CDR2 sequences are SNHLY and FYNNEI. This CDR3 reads CASSEEVRGPEAFF. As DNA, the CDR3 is TGTGCCAGCAGTGAAGAAGTCAGGGGTCCTGAAGCTTTCTTT.

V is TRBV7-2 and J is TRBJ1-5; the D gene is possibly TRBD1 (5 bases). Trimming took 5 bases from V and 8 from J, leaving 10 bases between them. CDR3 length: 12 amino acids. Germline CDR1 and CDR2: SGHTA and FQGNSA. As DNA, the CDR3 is TGTGCCAGCAGCCAAGAAGGGGAGCCCCAGCATTTT. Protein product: CASSQEGEPQHF. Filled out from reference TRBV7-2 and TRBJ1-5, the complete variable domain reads GAGVSQSPSNKVTEKGKDVELRCDPISGHTALYWYRQSLGQGLEFLIYFQGNSAPDKSGLPSDRFSAERTGGSVSTLTIQRTQQEDSAVYLCASSQEGEPQHFGDGTRLSIL.